The 31 T cell receptor beta chains below come from one sample, sequenced in a study of T cell responses to AZD1222 COVID-19 vaccine. Sequencing was performed with immunoSEQ multiplex PCR; in TCRdb, only in-frame clones are kept and a portion is missing. The data show 150,000 or so clones, with roughly 91% seen just once and about 1.9% held by the top ten. Material: peripheral blood, obtained on day 0 of AZD1222 vaccination. The receptor set was obtained from an adult in good health.

J is TRBJ1-1 and V is TRBV7-9; possibly TRBD1 for D (5 bases). In germline, CDR1 is SEHNR, CDR2 FQNEAQ (reference sequence). The CDR3 consists of 14 residues. Trimming left V 3 bases short and J 1 base short, with 9 bases between. The CDR3 loop reads CASSLRQGNTEAFF. CDR3 DNA: TGTGCCAGCAGCTTGCGTCAGGGGAACACTGAAGCTTTCTTT.

The V gene is TRBV2, the J gene TRBJ1-1, with D hard to call. V was pared by 5 bases and J by 10 bases, with 11 bases between. Germline loops: CDR1 SNHLY, CDR2 FYNNEI. This CDR3 contains 11 residues. Here the CDR3 DNA reads TGTGCCAGCAGTTCCGAGGAGAGAGCTTTCTTT. Its translation is CASSSEERAFF.

The chain recombines TRBV4-1 with TRBJ1-6; 7 bases line up with TRBD1. Germline V gene lookup returns CDR1 MGHRA and CDR2 YSYEKL. This CDR3 contains 15 residues. Unmatched junction bases numbered 7, after V lost 4 bases and J lost 7 bases. The CDR3 DNA reads TGCGCCAGCAGCCCGGAGGGGGCCGAGAATTCACCCCTCCACTTT. It codes for CASSPEGAENSPLHF.

V and J are TRBV19 and TRBJ1-6; 10 nucleotides agree with TRBD1. Germline-derived CDR1 and CDR2 are LNHDA and SQIVND (reference sequence). V lost 6 bases, J lost 10 bases, and 12 bases stayed unmatched. CDR3 length: 16 residues. CDR3 coding DNA: TGTGCCAGTAGCCCAAGGGACAGGGGAAGTAGGTCACCCCTCCACTTT. Residues: CASSPRDRGSRSPLHF.

The CDR3 sequence: CASSPGQVHQPQHF. DNA of the CDR3: TGTGCCAGCAGCCCTGGACAGGTCCATCAGCCCCAGCATTTT. The chain has TRBV2 and TRBJ1-5; 7 bases fit TRBD1. The V gene's germline CDR1 is SNHLY and CDR2 FYNNEI. With 6 bases clipped from V and 5 bases from J, the junction kept 7 bases outside the gene matches. The CDR3 contains 14 residues.

This chain links TRBV9 with TRBJ1-4; 11 bases agree with TRBD1. CDR3 size: 15 residues. The germline gives CDR1 SGDLS, CDR2 YYNGEE. V gave up 3 bases and J gave up 7 bases; unmatched junction bases: 5. The CDR3 sequence: CASSARTGGLEKLFF. DNA for the CDR3: TGTGCCAGCAGCGCCAGGACAGGGGGCCTTGAAAAACTGTTTTTT.

This chain uses TRBV19 with TRBJ1-5, with 10 nucleotides matching TRBD1. Germline CDR1 is LNHDA and CDR2 is SQIVND (reference sequence). V dropped 3 bases and J dropped 1; count of bases not matched to a gene: 3. This CDR3 has 16 residues. The CDR3 nucleotides read TGTGCCAGTAGTATGGGGACAGGGGAGAGCAATCAGCCCCAGCATTTT. It yields the protein CASSMGTGESNQPQHF.

This clone occurred a few times. The germline gene is not matched at one end of the junction; a read error may be the cause. This chain uses TRBV6-5 with TRBJ1-1; D call uncertain. Germline V gene lookup returns CDR1 MNHEY and CDR2 SVGAGI. There are 14 residues in the CDR3. The CDR3 nucleotides are TGTGCCAGCAGTTCAAGTTTCGAATCCCCTGAGGCTTTCTTT. Translated, it gives CASSSSFESPEAFF.

CDR3 coding DNA: TGTGCCACCAACACATTCCCCGGGGAGCTGTTTTTT. This gives the protein CATNTFPGELFF. This chain links TRBV15 with TRBJ2-2; no firm D call. The V end lost 7 bases, the J end lost 6 bases, and 9 bases lay between the germline ends. Germline V gene data show CDR1 as LNHNV and CDR2 as YYDKDF (reference sequence). This CDR3 is built from 12 residues.

The CDR3: CASSKGRIVDQPQHF. The CDR3 nucleotides read TGTGCCAGCTCTAAGGGGAGGATCGTGGATCAGCCCCAGCATTTT. V gene TRBV19 combines with J gene TRBJ1-5, with D possibly TRBD1 on 5 matching bases. The CDR3 has 15 residues. V lost 9 bases and J lost 5, with 20 bases in between. Germline V gene data show CDR1 as LNHDA and CDR2 as SQIVND (reference sequence).

V usage is TRBV18 and J usage is TRBJ1-2, with D hard to call. Germline V gene lookup returns CDR1 KGHSH and CDR2 LQKENI. V lost 2 bases and J lost 6, with 10 bases in between. The CDR3 runs to 13 residues. The CDR3 reads CASSPNSLDGYTF. DNA for the CDR3: TGTGCCAGCTCACCAAATTCTTTGGATGGCTACACCTTC.

The chain has TRBV11-3 and TRBJ2-2; 12 bases are shared with TRBD2. In germline, CDR1 is SGHNT, CDR2 YENEEA. The J segment lost 3 bases and the V segment lost 1 base, leaving 6 bases of the junction unmatched. The CDR3 length is 18 residues. CDR3 amino acids: CASSLGRTSGAYTGELFF. In DNA form, the CDR3 reads TGTGCCAGCAGCTTAGGTCGGACTAGCGGGGCCTACACCGGGGAGCTGTTTTTT.

This chain connects TRBV19 to TRBJ2-1; TRBD1 or TRBD2 may be the D gene (5 bases each). V was cut by 6 bases and J by 7 bases, with 13 bases left in between. CDR1 is LNHDA, CDR2 SQIVND, per germline (reference sequence). This CDR3 is built from 13 residues. The CDR3 loop is CASSTGRRNEQFF. For the CDR3, the DNA is TGTGCCAGTAGCACGGGGCGGCGGAATGAGCAGTTCTTC.

The V and J genes are TRBV7-2 and TRBJ1-2; no clear D. V dropped 2 bases and J dropped 4 bases, with 11 bases sitting between them. The CDR3 runs 14 residues. Per germline, CDR1 SGHTA and CDR2 FQGNSA. The CDR3 spells CASSLIIGLYGYTF. The CDR3 DNA reads TGTGCCAGCAGCTTAATCATAGGCCTCTATGGCTACACCTTC.

The chain links TRBV7-9 to TRBJ2-7, with D unresolved. Deletions cut 4 bases from V and 6 bases from J, with 19 bases between. Per the germline V gene, CDR1 is SEHNR and CDR2 is FQNEAQ (reference sequence). The CDR3 loop spans 15 amino acids. CDR3 DNA: TGTGCCAGCAGCTCAAGGAACTATCCTGTGGGCGAGCAGTACTTC. The encoded protein is CASSSRNYPVGEQYF.

The J gene is TRBJ1-5, the V gene TRBV4-1; D call uncertain. Trimming pared 0 bases from V and 5 bases from J, leaving 14 bases between. The V gene's germline CDR1 is MGHRA and CDR2 YSYEKL. CDR3 length: 16 amino acids. The CDR3 DNA sequence: TGCGCCAGCAGCCAAGATCTTAAGTCGGTTTATCAGCCCCAGCATTTT. This sequence encodes CASSQDLKSVYQPQHF.

J is TRBJ1-1 and V is TRBV9, with a weak D call TRBD1 (5 bases). The CDR3 consists of 14 residues. Germline loops: CDR1 SGDLS, CDR2 YYNGEE. Trimming took off 4 bases at V and 1 base at J, with 11 bases between the two ends. CDR3 loop: CASSLTGGNTEAFF. In DNA, the CDR3 is TGTGCCAGCAGCTTAACAGGAGGGAACACTGAAGCTTTCTTT.

The chain joins TRBV5-1 to TRBJ2-2; TRBD2 aligns across 14 bases. J lost 4 bases, V lost 2 bases, and 4 bases had no gene match. This CDR3 spans 17 amino acids. Germline CDR1 reads SGHRS; CDR2 reads YFSETQ. The CDR3 spells CASSFGLAGGLTGELFF. The CDR3 DNA reads TGCGCCAGCAGCTTTGGACTAGCGGGGGGACTCACCGGGGAGCTGTTTTTT. The variable domain in full, completed from reference TRBV5-1 and TRBJ2-2, reads KAGVTQTPRYLIKTRGQQVTLSCSPISGHRSVSWYQQTPGQGLQFLFEYFSETQRNKGNFPGRFSGRQFSNSRSEMNVSTLELGDSALYLCASSFGLAGGLTGELFFGEGSRLTVL.

The V call is TRBV2, the J call TRBJ2-7; D is unresolved. V was cut by 7 bases and J by 0 bases, with 7 bases left in between. Germline V gene lookup returns CDR1 SNHLY and CDR2 FYNNEI. The CDR3 is 12 amino acids. The CDR3: CASKQDSYEQYF. The CDR3 region has the DNA TGTGCCAGCAAGCAGGACTCCTACGAGCAGTACTTC.

The chain is built from TRBV19 and TRBJ2-2; D is perhaps TRBD1 or TRBD2 (5 bases each). The CDR3 sequence is 17 residues long. Germline V gene data show CDR1 as LNHDA and CDR2 as SQIVND (reference sequence). Between the trimmed V and J ends, which lost 3 bases and 6 bases, there was a span of 20 bases. The CDR3 DNA reads as TGTGCCAGTAGTATTTGGTGGGGGAGTGGTCAGGCCGGGGAGCTGTTTTTT. This translates into CASSIWWGSGQAGELFF.

The chain has TRBV2 and TRBJ1-5, with 12 bases matching TRBD1. The germline V gene has CDR1 SNHLY and CDR2 FYNNEI. V trimming: 5 bases; J trimming: 2 bases; junction bases outside the gene matches: 4. This CDR3 region has 16 residues. Here the CDR3 reads CASSHRDRGRNQPQHF. The CDR3 nucleotides are TGTGCCAGCAGTCACCGGGACAGGGGGCGCAATCAGCCCCAGCATTTT.

The chain carries TRBV7-3 and TRBJ1-1; tentatively, D is TRBD1 (6 bases). Per the germline V gene, CDR1 is SGHTA and CDR2 is FQGTGA. V dropped 5 bases and J dropped 3 bases, with 13 bases sitting between them. CDR3 length: 14 residues. The CDR3 DNA sequence: TGTGCCAGCAGCCCAGGACAGCTATACACTGAAGCTTTCTTT. It yields the protein CASSPGQLYTEAFF.

The V and J genes are TRBV7-3 and TRBJ2-7; D ambiguous. The length of the CDR3 is 15 residues. The germline V gene encodes CDR1 SGHTA and CDR2 FQGTGA. V was cut by 1 base and J by 2 bases, with 12 bases left in between. CDR3 sequence: CASSLIGAATYEQYF. As DNA, the CDR3 is TGTGCCAGCAGCTTAATCGGTGCGGCGACCTACGAGCAGTACTTC.

The chain carries TRBV7-8 and TRBJ1-3; 7 bases match TRBD1. The CDR3 is 15 amino acids. J lost 3 bases, V lost 2 bases, and 4 bases had no gene match. Germline-derived CDR1 and CDR2 are SGHVS and FQNEAQ. CDR3 in DNA: TGTGCCAGCAGCTTACAGGGGGATGGTGGAAACACCATATATTTT. It encodes CASSLQGDGGNTIYF. The full variable domain, with the rest looked up from reference TRBV7-8 and TRBJ1-3, is GAGVSQSPRYKVAKRGQDVALRCDPISGHVSLFWYQQALGQGPEFLTYFQNEAQLDKSGLPSDRFFAERPEGSVSTLKIQRTQQEDSAVYLCASSLQGDGGNTIYFGEGSWLTVV.

The chain uses TRBV9 and TRBJ1-1; tentatively, D is TRBD1 (5 bases). The CDR3 runs 17 residues. The V end was cut by 1 base, the J end by 4 bases, with 20 bases between. CDR1 is SGDLS, CDR2 YYNGEE, per germline. CDR3 sequence reads: CASSVSPGRQGPTEAFF. The CDR3 DNA reads TGTGCCAGCAGCGTAAGTCCGGGCAGGCAGGGCCCCACTGAAGCTTTCTTT. The full variable domain, in which reference TRBV9 and TRBJ1-1 provide the parts outside the CDR3, is DSGVTQTPKHLITATGQRVTLRCSPRSGDLSVYWYQQSLDQGLQFLIQYYNGEERAKGNILERFSAQQFPDLHSELNLSSLELGDSALYFCASSVSPGRQGPTEAFFGQGTRLTVV.

The chain uses TRBV5-1 and TRBJ2-1, with D possibly matching TRBD1 (6 bases). This CDR3 has 15 amino acids. Looked up from germline, CDR1 is SGHRS and CDR2 is YFSETQ. Trimming took off 4 bases at V and 2 bases at J, with 13 bases between the two ends. The CDR3 is CASSATQGPYNEQFF. In DNA, the CDR3 is TGCGCCAGCAGCGCAACACAGGGTCCCTACAATGAGCAGTTCTTC.

The rearrangement joins TRBV7-2 to TRBJ2-3; 9 nucleotides agree with TRBD1. V shed 5 bases and J 4 bases; nucleotides not matched to a gene: 13. In germline, CDR1 is SGHTA, CDR2 FQGNSA. CDR3 size: 17 residues. The CDR3 region is CASSPHPGQGRADTQYF. The CDR3 bases are TGTGCCAGCAGCCCTCACCCGGGACAGGGAAGAGCAGATACGCAGTATTTT.

The CDR3 protein is CASSTHRGRQPQHF. The CDR3 region has the DNA TGTGCCAGCAGTACTCACAGGGGGCGTCAGCCCCAGCATTTT. V is TRBV6-5 and J is TRBJ1-5, with 9 positions matching TRBD1. The germline CDR1 and CDR2 sequences are MNHEY and SVGAGI. V gave up 5 bases and J gave up 6 bases; unmatched junction bases: 5. This CDR3 region has 14 residues.

With respect to this clone: Other DNA sequences within the sample encode an identical CDR3. V and J are TRBV6-6 and TRBJ1-1; D uncertain. Germline CDR1 and CDR2: MNHNY and SVGAGI (reference sequence). V lost 2 bases to trimming and J lost 0 bases, with 7 bases between them. The CDR3 extends over 14 amino acids. CDR3 sequence (DNA): TGTGCCAGCAGTTACGGCACTTTGAACACTGAAGCTTTCTTT. As protein: CASSYGTLNTEAFF.

The chain links TRBV6-5 to TRBJ2-7, with a possible D match to TRBD1 (5 bases). Germline assignment: CDR1 MNHEY and CDR2 SVGAGI. Trimming pared 4 bases from V and 0 bases from J, leaving 10 bases between. The CDR3 runs to 14 residues. CDR3 in amino acids: CASSFRGHSYEQYF. In DNA form, the CDR3 reads TGTGCCAGCAGTTTCAGAGGACACTCCTACGAGCAGTACTTC.

The chain combines TRBV5-1 with TRBJ2-7; perhaps TRBD1 as D (5 bases). Trimming left V 1 base short and J 3 bases short, with 14 bases between. The germline V gene has CDR1 SGHRS and CDR2 YFSETQ. This CDR3 contains 15 residues. The CDR3 here is CASSLRGRDLYEQYF. The CDR3 DNA follows: TGCGCCAGCAGCTTGAGGGGCAGAGATCTCTACGAGCAGTACTTC.